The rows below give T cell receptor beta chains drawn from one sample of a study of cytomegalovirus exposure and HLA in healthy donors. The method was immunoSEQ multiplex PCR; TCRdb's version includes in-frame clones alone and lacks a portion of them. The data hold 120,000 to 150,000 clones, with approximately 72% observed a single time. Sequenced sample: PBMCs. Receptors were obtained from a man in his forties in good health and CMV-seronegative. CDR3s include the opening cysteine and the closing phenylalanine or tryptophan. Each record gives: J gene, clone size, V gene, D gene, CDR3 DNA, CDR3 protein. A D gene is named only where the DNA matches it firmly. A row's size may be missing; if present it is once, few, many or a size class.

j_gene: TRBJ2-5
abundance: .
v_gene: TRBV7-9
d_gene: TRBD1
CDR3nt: TGTGCCAGCAGCCGGGACAGGGGAAAGGAGACCCAGTACTTC
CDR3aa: CASSRDRGKETQYF

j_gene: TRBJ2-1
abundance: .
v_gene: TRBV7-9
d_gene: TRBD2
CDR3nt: TGTGCCAGCAGCTTAGGACTAGCGGGACTGAATGAGCAGTTCTTC
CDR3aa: CASSLGLAGLNEQFF

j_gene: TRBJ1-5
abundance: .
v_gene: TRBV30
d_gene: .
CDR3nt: TGTGCCTGGAAGAGACGGGGGGTCACTCAGCCCCAGCATTTT
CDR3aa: CAWKRRGVTQPQHF

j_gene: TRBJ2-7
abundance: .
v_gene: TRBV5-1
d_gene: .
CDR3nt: TGCGCCAGCAGCTTAGGTTTTGGCGGCAGGGCGTTTTACGAGCAGTACTTC
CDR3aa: CASSLGFGGRAFYEQYF

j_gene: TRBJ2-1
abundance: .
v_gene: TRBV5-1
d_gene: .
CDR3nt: TGCGCCAGCAGCTTGTTAGCCCCCAGCGGGTACAATGAGCAGTTCTTC
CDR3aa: CASSLLAPSGYNEQFF

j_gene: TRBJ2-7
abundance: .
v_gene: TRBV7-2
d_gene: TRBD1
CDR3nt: TGTGCCAGCAGCTTAAGGTTACTGGGACAGGGATTTGCGTACGAGCAGTACTTC
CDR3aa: CASSLRLLGQGFAYEQYF

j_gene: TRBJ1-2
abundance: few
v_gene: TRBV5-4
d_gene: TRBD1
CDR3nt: TGTGCCAGCAGCTTGGAGCCAGGGGGCCTCTATGGCTACACCTTC
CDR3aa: CASSLEPGGLYGYTF

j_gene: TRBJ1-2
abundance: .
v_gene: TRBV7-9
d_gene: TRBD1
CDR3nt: TGTGCCAGCAGCTTCTCTACAGGGGGTGTGGATGGCTACACCTTC
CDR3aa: CASSFSTGGVDGYTF

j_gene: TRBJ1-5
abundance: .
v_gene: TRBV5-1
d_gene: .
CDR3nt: TGCGCCAGCAGCTTGGGACAGAATCAGCCCCAGCATTTT
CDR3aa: CASSLGQNQPQHF

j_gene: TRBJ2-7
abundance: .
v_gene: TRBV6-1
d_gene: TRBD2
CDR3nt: TGTGCCAGCAGCCTGACTAGCGGGCCCTACGAGCAGTACTTC
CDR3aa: CASSLTSGPYEQYF

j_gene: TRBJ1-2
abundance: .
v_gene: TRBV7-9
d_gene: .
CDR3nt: TGTTCCAGCAGCTCCGAGAACTATGGCTACACCTTC
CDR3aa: CSSSSENYGYTF

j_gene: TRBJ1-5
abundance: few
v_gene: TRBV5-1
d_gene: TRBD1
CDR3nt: TGCGCCAGCAGCTTGGCCGGGACAGGGGGCGAAGGCAATCAGCCCCAGCATTTT
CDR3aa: CASSLAGTGGEGNQPQHF

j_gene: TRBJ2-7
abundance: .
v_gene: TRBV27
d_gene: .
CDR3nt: TGTGCCAGCAGTTTATCTACTAGCCTCGAGCAGTACTTC
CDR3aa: CASSLSTSLEQYF

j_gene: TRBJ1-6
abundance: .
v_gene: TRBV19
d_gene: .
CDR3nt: TGTGCCAGTAACCAGGGAATCGGCCTTAGTTCACCCCTCCACTTT
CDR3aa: CASNQGIGLSSPLHF

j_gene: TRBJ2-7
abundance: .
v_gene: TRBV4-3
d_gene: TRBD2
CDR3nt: TGCGCCAGCAGCCAAGATAGGCTAGCGGGATCCTACGAGCAGTACTTC
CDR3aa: CASSQDRLAGSYEQYF